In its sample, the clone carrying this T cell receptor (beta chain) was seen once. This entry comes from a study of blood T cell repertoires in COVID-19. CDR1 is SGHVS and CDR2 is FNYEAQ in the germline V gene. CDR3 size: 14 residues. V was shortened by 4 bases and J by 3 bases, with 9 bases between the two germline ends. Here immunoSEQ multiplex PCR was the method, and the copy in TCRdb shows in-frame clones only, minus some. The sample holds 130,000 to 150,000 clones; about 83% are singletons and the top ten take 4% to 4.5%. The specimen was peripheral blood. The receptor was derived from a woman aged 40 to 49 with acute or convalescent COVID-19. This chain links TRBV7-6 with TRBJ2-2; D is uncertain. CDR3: CASSSNGYTGELFF. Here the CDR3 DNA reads TGTGCCAGCAGCTCTAACGGGTACACCGGGGAGCTGTTTTTT.